These 32 T cell receptor beta chains were all obtained from the same sample, sequenced in a study of naive and memory T cell subsets. General study points: A few larger clonotypes appeared in naive repertoires, especially CD8, possibly memory cells re-expressing CD45RA.

The beta constant-region primer was an equimolar mix of two oligonucleotides covering TRBC1 and TRBC2. Four rounds of PCR amplified the ligated cDNA using nested alpha and beta constant-region primers plus SP2. Using its own MiXCR run on the UMI-ligation and nested PCR reads, TCRdb lists one record per CDR3 protein. The sample contains over 130,000 distinct CDR3 sequences, more than 15% of which appear only once. Their antigen targets remain unknown. Sequencing was carried out using naive CD8+ T cells from blood. The receptors stem from a human donor in good health.

This clonotype has more than one count but fewer than ten. The rearrangement uses TRBV4-1 and TRBJ2-1; unclear D gene. Trimming cost V 2 bases and J 7 bases, with 6 bases left between them. The CDR3 sequence is 12 residues long. Germline CDR1 and CDR2: MGHRA and YSYEKL. Here the CDR3 DNA reads TGCGCCAGCAGCCAACAGGTAAATGAGCAGTTCTTC. Its protein is CASSQQVNEQFF.

This chain connects TRBV6-2 or TRBV6-3 to TRBJ2-1; 12 bases are shared with TRBD2. CDR1 and CDR2 from the germline V gene are MNHEY and SVGEGT. With 6 bases clipped from V and 8 bases from J, the junction kept 5 bases outside the gene matches. This CDR3 is built from 14 residues. The CDR3 region is CASSGLAGRDEQFF. The CDR3 bases are TGTGCCAGCAGCGGACTAGCGGGAAGGGATGAGCAGTTCTTC.

CDR3 residues: CASSLGTGDSYGYTF. In nucleotides, the CDR3 is TGTGCCAGCAGCTTAGGGACAGGGGATAGCTATGGCTACACCTTC. This sequence joins TRBV11-2 and TRBJ1-2; 9 bases agree with TRBD1. The germline gives CDR1 SGHAT, CDR2 FQNNGV. V was clipped by 1 base and J by 4 bases; unmatched bases: 4. The CDR3 length is 15 residues.

This clonotype was observed a few times. V is TRBV12-3 or TRBV12-4 and J is TRBJ1-5; D ambiguous. V shed 6 bases and J shed 3 bases, with 12 bases lying between them. The CDR3 is made up of 14 amino acids. In DNA form, the CDR3 reads TGTGCCAGCAGCGCACCTCGGAACAATCAGCCCCAGCATTTT. Its translation is CASSAPRNNQPQHF.

This clonotype turned up a few times. The genes are TRBV29-1 and TRBJ2-1; TRBD1 agrees at 8 bases. The CDR3 contains 11 residues. The V gene end was trimmed by 6 bases and the J gene end by 9 bases; junction bases not matched to a gene: 4. Looked up from germline, CDR1 is SQVTM and CDR2 is ANQGSEA. The CDR3 DNA is TGCAGCGTGGAGACAGGGGTTGAGCAGTTCTTC. Its translation: CSVETGVEQFF.

This sequence joins TRBV14 and TRBJ2-1, with 7 bases fitting TRBD2. The CDR3 covers 17 residues. Looked up from germline, CDR1 is SGHDN and CDR2 is FVKESK. V lost 4 bases, J lost 9 bases, and 18 bases stayed unmatched. DNA of the CDR3: TGTGCCAGCAGCCCTGAGGGCGCGGGAGACCTGGCGAGTGAGCAGTTCTTC. Its translation is CASSPEGAGDLASEQFF. Using reference TRBV14 and TRBJ2-1 for the parts outside the CDR3, the full variable domain is EAGVTQFPSHSVIEKGQTVTLRCDPISGHDNLYWYRRVMGKEIKFLLHFVKESKQDESGMPNNRFLAERTGGTYSTLKVQPAELEDSGVYFCASSPEGAGDLASEQFFGPGTRLTVL.

This clonotype was seen more than once but under ten times. The chain combines TRBV7-2 with TRBJ2-7; TRBD2 aligns across 14 bases. V shed 1 base and J 5 bases; nucleotides not matched to a gene: 7. Germline CDR1 is SGHTA and CDR2 is FQGNSA. The CDR3 has 17 residues. Written as DNA, the CDR3 is TGTGCCAGCAGCTTAGTTCCCCGGGGACTAGCGGGAGACGAGCAGTACTTC. It is translated as CASSLVPRGLAGDEQYF.

This clonotype has only a few counts. J is TRBJ2-2 and V is TRBV6-5, with unresolved D. The ends were cut back, 0 bases at V and 11 bases at J, with 10 bases in the middle. The CDR3 runs to 13 residues. Germline CDR1 is MNHEY and CDR2 is SVGAGI. The CDR3 region is CASSYSSPTELFF. CDR3 in DNA: TGTGCCAGCAGTTACTCAAGCCCTACAGAGCTGTTTTTT.

This clonotype was counted a few times. This chain connects TRBV7-9 to TRBJ1-1; tentative D call: TRBD1 (5 bases). This CDR3 region has 16 residues. Trimming left V 0 bases short and J 0 bases short, with 11 bases between. Germline CDR1 SEHNR, CDR2 FQNEAQ (reference sequence). The CDR3 reads CASSLATASVNTEAFF. The CDR3 coding sequence is TGTGCCAGCAGCTTAGCGACAGCCTCGGTGAACACTGAAGCTTTCTTT.

The genes are TRBV12-5 and TRBJ1-6; 7 bases fit TRBD1. CDR1 and CDR2 (germline): LGHNT, FRNRAP. The CDR3 length is 17 residues. With 0 bases clipped from V and 5 bases from J, the junction kept 7 bases outside the gene matches. The CDR3 here is CASGLVLSGQNNSPLHF. CDR3 in DNA: TGTGCTAGTGGTTTGGTTCTCTCGGGACAGAATAATTCACCCCTCCACTTT.

This clonotype was picked up a small number of times. J is TRBJ1-3 and V is TRBV4-2; D gene ambiguous. CDR1 is LGHNA and CDR2 is YNFKEQ in the germline V gene. There are 16 residues in the CDR3. The germline V and J ends were trimmed by 2 bases and 0 bases, with 11 bases remaining between them. CDR3 sequence reads: CASSQRTDYSGNTIYF. CDR3 nucleotides: TGTGCCAGCAGCCAAAGGACTGATTACTCTGGAAACACCATATATTTT.

V and J are TRBV13 and TRBJ1-3; no clear D. Trimming shortened V by 0 bases and J by 0 bases, and 6 bases separated the two germline ends. Germline V gene data show CDR1 as PRHDT and CDR2 as FYEKMQ (reference sequence). The length of the CDR3 is 15 residues. CDR3 residues: CASSLGLGSGNTIYF. CDR3 sequence (DNA): TGTGCCAGCAGCTTAGGCCTCGGCTCTGGAAACACCATATATTTT.

Only a few counts were recorded for this clonotype. The V gene is TRBV7-9, the J gene TRBJ1-5; no definite D call. This CDR3 comprises 12 residues. Looked up from germline, CDR1 is SEHNR and CDR2 is FQNEAQ (reference sequence). The V end lost 5 bases, the J end lost 4 bases, and 6 bases lay between the germline ends. The CDR3 reads CASSNPNQPQHF. The CDR3 bases are TGTGCCAGCAGCAACCCAAATCAGCCCCAGCATTTT. Combining the CDR3 with reference TRBV7-9 and TRBJ1-5 gives the whole variable domain DTGVSQNPRHKITKRGQNVTFRCDPISEHNRLYWYRQTLGQGPEFLTYFQNEAQLEKSRLLSDRFSAERPKGSFSTLEIQRTEQGDSAMYLCASSNPNQPQHFGDGTRLSIL.

V is TRBV6-2 or TRBV6-3 and J is TRBJ2-1; D is unclear. V lost 3 bases, J lost 5 bases, and 8 bases lay in between. Germline V gene sequence: CDR1 MNHEY, CDR2 SVGEGT. The CDR3 is 13 residues long. The CDR3 is CASSYGLDNEQFF. The CDR3 DNA reads as TGTGCCAGCAGTTATGGGTTGGACAATGAGCAGTTCTTC.

Ten or more counts support this clonotype. V is TRBV20-1 and J is TRBJ2-1; D possibly matches TRBD1 or TRBD2 (7 bases each). V lost 3 bases to trimming and J lost 6 bases, with 12 bases between them. There are 13 residues in the CDR3. Germline values: CDR1 DFQATT, CDR2 SNEGSKA (reference sequence). The CDR3 nucleotides are TGCAGTGCTAGGACAGGGAGGGGCAATGAGCAGTTCTTC. Translation gives CSARTGRGNEQFF.

This clonotype was counted between two and nine times. CDR3: CSARPRTDYEQYF. CDR3 DNA sequence: TGCAGTGCTAGACCCAGGACGGACTACGAGCAGTACTTC. The J gene is TRBJ2-7, the V gene TRBV20-1; D call uncertain. The length of the CDR3 is 13 residues. V was cut by 2 bases and J by 3 bases, with 11 bases left in between. The germline CDR1 and CDR2 sequences are DFQATT and SNEGSKA (reference sequence).

This clonotype appeared a few times. The V and J genes are TRBV7-9 and TRBJ2-7, with 11 positions matching TRBD1. CDR3 length: 14 residues. Germline CDR1 and CDR2: SEHNR and FQNEAQ (reference sequence). The ends lost 4 bases at V and 6 bases at J; junction bases unmatched: 5. The CDR3 DNA sequence: TGTGCCAGCAGCTCGGGGACAGGGGGAAGCGAGCAGTACTTC. Translated, it gives CASSSGTGGSEQYF. Full variable domain (outside the CDR3, taken from reference TRBV7-9 and TRBJ2-7): DTGVSQNPRHKITKRGQNVTFRCDPISEHNRLYWYRQTLGQGPEFLTYFQNEAQLEKSRLLSDRFSAERPKGSFSTLEIQRTEQGDSAMYLCASSSGTGGSEQYFGPGTRLTVT.

This clonotype has only a few counts. The chain links TRBV5-1 to TRBJ2-2; 9 bases are shared with TRBD1. After removal of 3 bases from V and 1 base from J, the junction contained 7 bases not matched to a gene. Germline assignment: CDR1 SGHRS and CDR2 YFSETQ. This CDR3 has 17 amino acids. The CDR3 region has the DNA TGCGCCAGCAGCTCGGGACCGGGACAGGGGAACACCGGGGAGCTGTTTTTT. Encoded protein: CASSSGPGQGNTGELFF.

This clonotype was observed many times. The chain employs TRBV12-5 and TRBJ1-1; the match to TRBD1 covers 7 bases. This CDR3 has 15 amino acids. Losses at the gene ends were 5 bases for V and 1 base for J; bases not matched to a gene: 7. Looked up from germline, CDR1 is LGHNT and CDR2 is FRNRAP. The CDR3: CASGPPDRTNTEAFF. The CDR3 bases are TGTGCTAGTGGTCCTCCGGACAGGACGAACACTGAAGCTTTCTTT. Together with reference TRBV12-5 and TRBJ1-1, the CDR3 gives the full variable domain: DARVTQTPRHKVTEMGQEVTMRCQPILGHNTVFWYRQTMMQGLELLAYFRNRAPLDDSGMPKDRFSAEMPDATLATLKIQPSEPRDSAVYFCASGPPDRTNTEAFFGQGTRLTVV.

This chain joins TRBV12-3 or TRBV12-4 and TRBJ1-4; a weak D match, TRBD1 (5 bases). The V end was cut by 9 bases, the J end by 0 bases, with 11 bases between. The CDR3 is made up of 14 amino acids. The DNA of the CDR3 is TGTGCCAGTGTTCTGGGGGCAACTAATGAAAAACTGTTTTTT. Translated: CASVLGATNEKLFF.

This chain joins TRBV27 and TRBJ2-1, with 12 bases identical to TRBD2. The CDR3 spans 15 residues. Losses at the gene ends were 2 bases for V and 6 bases for J; bases not matched to a gene: 2. CDR1 and CDR2 from the germline V gene are MNHEY and SMNVEV (reference sequence). CDR3 protein: CASSLLTSGSNEQFF. CDR3 bases: TGTGCCAGCAGTTTACTGACTAGCGGGAGCAATGAGCAGTTCTTC.

The chain recombines TRBV9 with TRBJ2-7; TRBD1 aligns across 10 bases. Germline V gene lookup returns CDR1 SGDLS and CDR2 YYNGEE. J gave up 6 bases and V 4 bases, and 7 bases lay outside the gene matches. The CDR3 covers 14 residues. This CDR3 reads CASSPGTGAGEQYF. CDR3 bases: TGTGCCAGCAGCCCCGGGACAGGGGCCGGCGAGCAGTACTTC.

The rearrangement links TRBV6-2 or TRBV6-3 to TRBJ1-1; D is uncertain. Germline V lookup: CDR1 MNHEY, CDR2 SVGEGT. The CDR3 runs 11 residues. The germline V and J ends were trimmed by 0 bases and 10 bases, with 6 bases remaining between them. The CDR3 here is CASSYSGVAFF. The CDR3, as DNA: TGTGCCAGCAGTTACTCGGGTGTAGCTTTCTTT.

This rearrangement joins TRBV27 to TRBJ2-3, with D unresolved. CDR1 and CDR2 from the germline V gene are MNHEY and SMNVEV (reference sequence). V lost 7 bases to trimming and J lost 5 bases, with 10 bases between them. CDR3 size: 12 residues. Here the CDR3 DNA reads TGTGCCAGCACTAGTTCGGTAGATACGCAGTATTTT. It is translated as CASTSSVDTQYF.

This clonotype has at least ten counts. This rearrangement joins TRBV29-1 to TRBJ1-1, with D possibly TRBD1 on 5 matching bases. Germline CDR1 SQVTM, CDR2 ANQGSEA. The CDR3 runs 11 residues. Trimming took off 7 bases at V and 4 bases at J, with 10 bases between the two ends. The CDR3 coding sequence is TGCAGCGCCCAAGACAGCACTGAAGCTTTCTTT. It translates to CSAQDSTEAFF.

J is TRBJ2-1 and V is TRBV5-1; D tentatively fits TRBD1 or TRBD2 (5 bases each). Germline values: CDR1 SGHRS, CDR2 YFSETQ. The CDR3 loop spans 13 amino acids. V was shortened by 8 bases and J by 1 base, with 10 bases between the two germline ends. The CDR3 nucleotides read TGCGCCAGTGGGGACGAATCCTACAATGAGCAGTTCTTC. Its protein product is CASGDESYNEQFF.

This clonotype was counted a few times. The chain combines TRBV6-5 with TRBJ1-1; D is uncertain. Trimming stripped 4 bases from V and 5 bases from J, with 14 bases between. The CDR3 sequence is 14 residues long. Germline values: CDR1 MNHEY, CDR2 SVGAGI. CDR3 nucleotides: TGTGCCAGCAGTTCCAGGCGGGATTGGACTGAAGCTTTCTTT. Its protein is CASSSRRDWTEAFF.

A few counts support this clonotype. The chain couples TRBV5-1 to TRBJ1-4; 7 bases are a match to TRBD1. Looked up from germline, CDR1 is SGHRS and CDR2 is YFSETQ. This CDR3 spans 14 amino acids. V trimming: 3 bases; J trimming: 8 bases; junction bases outside the gene matches: 7. In DNA form, the CDR3 reads TGCGCCAGCAGCTCCCGGGACAGATGGGAAAAACTGTTTTTT. This codes for CASSSRDRWEKLFF.

The V call is TRBV27, the J call TRBJ2-2, with unresolved D. The CDR3 has 13 amino acids. Per germline, CDR1 MNHEY and CDR2 SMNVEV (reference sequence). V lost 4 bases to trimming and J lost 1 base, with 4 bases between them. The CDR3 reads CASSSGNTGELFF. The DNA of the CDR3 is TGTGCCAGCAGTTCAGGGAACACCGGGGAGCTGTTTTTT.

This clonotype was recorded at least ten times. The V gene is TRBV9, the J gene TRBJ2-1, with TRBD2 matching over 8 bases. The ends lost 0 bases at V and 4 bases at J; junction bases unmatched: 9. Germline assignment: CDR1 SGDLS and CDR2 YYNGEE. CDR3 size: 17 residues. The CDR3: CASSVERAGGSYNEQFF. The CDR3 DNA sequence: TGTGCCAGCAGCGTAGAAAGGGCGGGAGGATCGTACAATGAGCAGTTCTTC.

The chain recombines TRBV5-6 with TRBJ1-2; 7 nucleotides match TRBD1. V trimming: 0 bases; J trimming: 7 bases; junction bases outside the gene matches: 6. CDR1 and CDR2 (germline): SGHDT, YYEEEE. The CDR3 contains 14 residues. CDR3 nucleotides: TGTGCCAGCAGCTTGGCCCAGGGGGTTCGTGGCTACACCTTC. Translated, it gives CASSLAQGVRGYTF. The variable domain in full, completed from reference TRBV5-6 and TRBJ1-2, reads DAGVTQSPTHLIKTRGQQVTLRCSPKSGHDTVSWYQQALGQGPQFIFQYYEEEERQRGNFPDRFSGHQFPNYSSELNVNALLLGDSALYLCASSLAQGVRGYTFGSGTRLTVV.

This clonotype was observed a handful of times. This sequence joins TRBV15 and TRBJ2-3, with TRBD2 matching 7 bases. CDR1 is LNHNV, CDR2 YYDKDF, per germline (reference sequence). J was trimmed by 6 bases and V by 4 bases; bases with no gene match: 13. The CDR3 consists of 16 residues. The CDR3 loop reads CATSTSPGLTPDTQYF. CDR3 DNA: TGTGCCACCAGCACGTCGCCGGGACTAACTCCGGATACGCAGTATTTT.